A selection of T cell receptor beta chains follows, all from one sample in a study of blood T cells in healthy people across ages. TCRdb passed the 5' RACE reads through MiXCR, listing each CDR3 protein once. The table has about 1,500,000 distinct CDR3 sequences, 25% to 30% seen once. Sequences were obtained from blood. Every receptor here comes from a woman aged 30 to 39 in good health. Each CDR3 is given with its conserved first and last residue. The D gene is left open where the match is weak. Size values are once, few and many counts, or a class for expanded clones, and some rows have none.

-	TRBD2	TRBV5-1	TRBJ2-3	TGCGCCAGCAGCTTGGATCTAGCGGGAGGCCCCACGGTTGTCGCGCAGTATTTT	CASSLDLAGGPTVVAQYF
many	TRBD1	TRBV6-5	TRBJ2-7	TGTGCCAGCAGTTACTCAGAACCCGGGACAGGGATTTCCTACGAGCAGTACTTC	CASSYSEPGTGISYEQYF
many	-	TRBV29-1	TRBJ1-2	TGCAGCGTTGAACTATCGTCCGGGGTCTATGGCTACACCTTC	CSVELSSGVYGYTF
many	-	TRBV20-1	TRBJ1-4	TGCAGTGCTACCGGCGGGCAGGGTAGGGAAAAACTGTTTTTT	CSATGGQGREKLFF
many	-	TRBV7-9	TRBJ1-2	TGTGCCAGCAGCTTACTCCTGGGAGGACTCTATGGCTACACCTTC	CASSLLLGGLYGYTF
few	-	TRBV5-5	TRBJ2-1	TGTGCCAGCAGCCGGGCCTCCTCGTGGGAGGCTATCTACAATGAGCAGTTCTTC	CASSRASSWEAIYNEQFF
-	-	TRBV20-1	TRBJ2-3	TGCAGTGCTCAGAGGGGGACCCGGAATACGCAGTATTTT	CSAQRGTRNTQYF
few	-	TRBV20-1	TRBJ2-3	TGCAGTGCTAGGGTGGGCTACTCGGCTGATACGCAGTATTTT	CSARVGYSADTQYF
many	TRBD2	TRBV5-1	TRBJ2-1	TGCGCCAGCAGCCGAGAGCGGGGACTAAACAATGAGCAGTTCTTC	CASSRERGLNNEQFF
-	-	TRBV20-1	TRBJ2-1	TGCAGTGCCGAATCCTACAATGAGCAGTTCTTC	CSAESYNEQFF
-	-	TRBV5-5	TRBJ1-1	TGTGCCAGCAGCTTTCCCCAACCGAACACTGAAGCTTTCTTT	CASSFPQPNTEAFF
-	-	TRBV7-9	TRBJ1-1	TGTGCCAGCAGCAAATCCCTAGTGGAGGCTTTCTTT	CASSKSLVEAFF
-	TRBD2	TRBV20-1	TRBJ2-1	TGCAGTGCTAAGCCGGGACTACCTTACAATGAGCAGTTCTTC	CSAKPGLPYNEQFF
-	TRBD2	TRBV4-1	TRBJ2-5	TGCGCCAGCAGCCCCCTTCCGGGAGGTCAGGAGACCCAGTACTTC	CASSPLPGGQETQYF
-	TRBD1	TRBV12-3/TRBV12-4	TRBJ1-4	TGTGCCACCAGGACAGGGACAAATGAAAAACTGTTTTTT	CATRTGTNEKLFF
few	-	TRBV5-1	TRBJ2-6	TGCGCCAGCAGGGCCCTGATGGGGGCCAACGTCCTGACTTTC	CASRALMGANVLTF
few	-	TRBV5-1	TRBJ1-2	TGCGCCAGCAGCTTGTCGGCAGGGACCTATGGCTACACCTTC	CASSLSAGTYGYTF
-	TRBD2	TRBV30	TRBJ2-7	TGTGCCTGGAGTCCCCTCGGACTAGCGGGCGCCTACGAGCAGTACTTC	CAWSPLGLAGAYEQYF
many	TRBD1	TRBV3-1	TRBJ2-7	TGTGCCAGCAGCCAACGACAGGGAGAGTACGAGCAGTACTTC	CASSQRQGEYEQYF
few	-	TRBV7-2	TRBJ2-1	TGTGCCAGCAGCGGATCTTTCGGGGGACACAATGAGCAGTTCTTC	CASSGSFGGHNEQFF
few	-	TRBV5-1	TRBJ1-1	TGCGCCAGCAGCTTGGTGGAGGCCACTGAAGCTTTCTTT	CASSLVEATEAFF
-	-	TRBV6-6	TRBJ2-7	TGTGCCAGCAGTGACTGGGACGTCACCTACGAGCAGTATTTC	CASSDWDVTYEQYF
many	-	TRBV7-2	TRBJ1-5	TGTGCCAGCAGCCCCGGGACGGCCTCCAATCAGCCCCAGCATTTT	CASSPGTASNQPQHF
many	-	TRBV9	TRBJ2-7	TGTGCCAGCAGCGTCAACAGGGAGGGGACCTACGAGCAGTACTTC	CASSVNREGTYEQYF
few	-	TRBV28	TRBJ2-1	TGTGCCAGCAGTTTAGTAGCTAGGCCTGAGCAGTTCTTC	CASSLVARPEQFF
many	-	TRBV5-1	TRBJ2-7	TGCGCCAGCAGCTTTCGTACAGCCGATAGCGAGCAGTACTTC	CASSFRTADSEQYF
-	-	TRBV5-1	TRBJ2-1	TGCGCCAGCAGCTTGGGCCCGGGACGAGAGAACAATGAGCAGTTCTTC	CASSLGPGRENNEQFF
many	-	TRBV4-1	TRBJ2-3	TGCGCCAGCAGCCAAGATTCAAGCGGGCGATACACAGATACGCAGTATTTT	CASSQDSSGRYTDTQYF
-	-	TRBV10-1	TRBJ2-4	TGCGCCAGCAGTGATGGCAGTGTAGCCAAAAACATTCAGTACTTC	CASSDGSVAKNIQYF
-	-	TRBV7-2	TRBJ1-2	TGTGCCAGCAGCCCTTCTACGGGAAATGGCTACACCTTC	CASSPSTGNGYTF
many	TRBD2	TRBV12-3/TRBV12-4	TRBJ2-2	TGTGCCAGCAGCTTCTTTTTAAGTTGGGGGACTACAAGAATAGCGAACACCGGGGAGCTGTTTTTT	CASSFFLSWGTTRIANTGELFF
many	TRBD2	TRBV4-1	TRBJ2-7	TGCGCCAGCAGCCAAGACCTAGCGGCCTCCTACGAGCAGTACTTC	CASSQDLAASYEQYF
-	TRBD1	TRBV13	TRBJ2-4	TGTGCCAGCAGCCCCAGGACAGGCCTTGTGGAGCAGTACTTC	CASSPRTGLVEQYF
few	-	TRBV18	TRBJ1-2	TGTGCCAGCTCCCGGGGGGGGCAAGCCTCCTATGGCTACACCTTC	CASSRGGQASYGYTF
-	-	TRBV7-2	TRBJ2-3	TGTGCCAGCAGTCCAACCGGGACTCTCACAGATACGCAGTATTTT	CASSPTGTLTDTQYF
-	-	TRBV20-1	TRBJ2-5	TGCAGTGCTAGACCGCTGCGGGGACACCCTGCGGGGACCCAGTACTTC	CSARPLRGHPAGTQYF
few	-	TRBV20-1	TRBJ2-3	TGCAGTGCTACGCGACGAATCAGGGCTGGGTACACAGATACGCAGTATTTT	CSATRRIRAGYTDTQYF
-	TRBD1	TRBV2	TRBJ1-6	TGTGCCACTGACAGGGGAGTCAATTCACCCCTCCACTTT	CATDRGVNSPLHF
-	-	TRBV6-6	TRBJ1-1	TGTGCCAGCCTGCGGACGAACACTGAAGCTTTCTTT	CASLRTNTEAFF
few	-	TRBV18	TRBJ1-2	TGTGCCAGCTCACCATTGAGGGAAAGTGGCTACACCTTC	CASSPLRESGYTF
few	TRBD2	TRBV20-1	TRBJ2-4	TGCAGTGCGTCCCGGACTAGCGGGGCAGACATTCAGTACTTC	CSASRTSGADIQYF
-	TRBD1	TRBV24-1	TRBJ2-1	TGTGCCACCAGTGCCGGGACAGGGATAAATGAGCAGTTCTTC	CATSAGTGINEQFF
-	-	TRBV11-2	TRBJ2-5	TGTGCCAGCAGCATCTCCAAAGAGACCCAGTACTTC	CASSISKETQYF
-	-	TRBV20-1	TRBJ1-2	TGCAGTGCTATACAGACAGATAACTATGGCTACACCTTC	CSAIQTDNYGYTF
few	TRBD2	TRBV4-3	TRBJ2-1	TGCGCCAGCAGCCAAGATCGGGGACTAGCTTGGGAGACCCAGTTCTTC	CASSQDRGLAWETQFF
few	TRBD2	TRBV12-3/TRBV12-4	TRBJ2-3	TGTGCCAGCAGTATGACTAGCGGGAGCCCAGATGCGCAGTATTTT	CASSMTSGSPDAQYF
few	-	TRBV3-1	TRBJ1-5	TGTGCCAGTAACGTGGGCAATCAGCCCCAGCATTTT	CASNVGNQPQHF
few	-	TRBV12-3/TRBV12-4	TRBJ1-4	TGTGCCAGCAGATTTTCCCGCGATGAAAAACTGTTTTTT	CASRFSRDEKLFF
-	-	TRBV12-5	TRBJ2-6	TGTGCTAGTGCGGGGTACGGGGCCAACGTCCTGACTTTC	CASAGYGANVLTF
few	TRBD2	TRBV5-1	TRBJ2-1	TGCGCCAGCAGCCTCACGACTAGCGGGAGGGGCAATGAGCAGTTCTTC	CASSLTTSGRGNEQFF
-	-	TRBV3-1	TRBJ2-1	TGTGCCAGCAAAGATAGGACTCACGTCCACAATGAGCAGTTCTTC	CASKDRTHVHNEQFF
-	-	TRBV12-3/TRBV12-4	TRBJ1-2	TGTGCCAGCAGTTCCCTGACACAAAACTATGGCTACACCTTC	CASSSLTQNYGYTF
-	-	TRBV28	TRBJ2-7	TGTGCCAGCAGTCGAGGGTCCCCCATCTCCTGCGAGCAGTACTTC	CASSRGSPISCEQYF
-	TRBD1	TRBV7-2	TRBJ1-4	TGTGCCAGCAGCCCCCGCAGGGGGGCGAATGAAAAACTGTTTTTT	CASSPRRGANEKLFF
few	-	TRBV5-1	TRBJ2-1	TGCGCCAGCAGCTTGGTGGGAGAGTCCTACAATGAGCAGTTCTTC	CASSLVGESYNEQFF
-	TRBD2	TRBV7-2	TRBJ2-1	TGTGCCAGCAGCTTACAGACTAGCGGGAGGGGGAATGAGCAGTTCTTC	CASSLQTSGRGNEQFF
few	TRBD1	TRBV20-1	TRBJ2-1	TGCAGTGCTAGAGAGATGGACAGGGCGCTCTACAATGAGCAGTTCTTC	CSAREMDRALYNEQFF
-	-	TRBV29-1	TRBJ2-3	TGCAGCGGGGATTCAGGGGGGACAGATACGCAGTATTTT	CSGDSGGTDTQYF
few	TRBD1	TRBV7-9	TRBJ1-4	TGTGCCAGCAGCTTCGACAGGGGAGGAAAACTGTTTTTT	CASSFDRGGKLFF